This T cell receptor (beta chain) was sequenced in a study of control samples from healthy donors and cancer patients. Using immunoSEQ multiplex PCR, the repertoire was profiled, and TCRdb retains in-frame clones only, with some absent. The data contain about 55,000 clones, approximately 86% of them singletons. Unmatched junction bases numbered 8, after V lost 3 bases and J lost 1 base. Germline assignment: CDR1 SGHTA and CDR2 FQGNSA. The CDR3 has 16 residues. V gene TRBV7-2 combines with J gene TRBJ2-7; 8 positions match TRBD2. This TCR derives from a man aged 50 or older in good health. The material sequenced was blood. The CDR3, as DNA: TGTGCCAGCAGCTTGACTCTAGCGGGTCCTTCCTACGAGCAGTACTTC. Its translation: CASSLTLAGPSYEQYF.